These T cell receptor beta chains were read from a single sample in a study of regulatory T cells in long-lasting Graves disease. TCRdb re-derived calls from the multiplex PCR reads in MiXCR, one entry per CDR3 protein. The sample lists about 660,000 distinct CDR3 sequences; about 30% were seen once. The sequencing here drew on peripheral blood mononuclear cells (PBMCs), taken when the disease was refractory, from a patient treated with antithyroid drugs. The receptor set was obtained from a female donor with Graves disease. Each CDR3 is given with its conserved first and last residue. Each record gives: V gene, CDR3 protein.

TRBV12-3/TRBV12-4 | CASSSTGVGYTF
TRBV12-3/TRBV12-4 | CASSHDPLLSRRYYHEKLFF
TRBV2 | CASSETPDHQPLF
TRBV12-3/TRBV12-4 | CASSLTGTARYEQYF
TRBV30 | CAWSPHRGRGGYTF
TRBV18 | CASSPSGPDTQYF
TRBV2 | CASSESRPPYEQYF
TRBV6-5 | CASSSHVISGYTF
TRBV19 | CASSIVSREAFF
TRBV3-1 | CASSQGGGSGGETQYF
TRBV11-2 | CASSSEGVRGETQYF
TRBV20-1 | CSARDAGGTPNTGELFF
TRBV20-1 | CSARGTEYNEQFF
TRBV19 | CASSTPLEKETQYF
TRBV18 | CASSPQLGPYEQYF
TRBV20-1 | CSARDRGGSTWGTEAFF
TRBV27 | CASSLSPTLSEAFF
TRBV11-2 | CASSLPGSSQYF
TRBV25-1 | CASSEGAGAGETQYF
TRBV12-3/TRBV12-4 | CASSLVTLSGRVYNEQFF
TRBV6-1 | CASSARRVNTEAFF
TRBV11-2 | CASSFRTSGNTGELFF
TRBV12-3/TRBV12-4 | CASSLRKAGDYEQYF
TRBV5-1 | CASSPGWEVNTGELFF
TRBV4-2 | CASSQDLGGGQQETQYF
TRBV7-6 | CASSPLGQGSFGTEAFF
TRBV7-9 | CASSLTGTSGNTIYF
TRBV7-9 | CASSTRGGTEAFF
TRBV20-1 | CSAGLAGITDTQYF
TRBV5-1 | CASSLTGRLDFDEQYF
TRBV30 | CAWDRRTEAFF
TRBV11-2 | CASSPLSGKRYYGYTF
TRBV12-3/TRBV12-4 | CASKRPGVGEQYF
TRBV19 | CAVIGTGGIGTEAFF
TRBV10-3 | CAIRGTAYGYTF
TRBV6-1 | CASRGTSGHTGELFF
TRBV15 | CATSRLGQGDNEQYF
TRBV28 | CASCAGGDYGYTF
TRBV27 | CASSLGRFSGANVLTF
TRBV7-9 | CASSPMVGETQYF
TRBV10-3 | CAISVVSGGTYEQYF
TRBV28 | CASSYIMNTEAFF
TRBV7-2 | CASSFNRGRVNEQFF
TRBV7-2 | CASGAGRNEKLFF
TRBV10-1 | CASSLTGVSSYEQYF
TRBV12-3/TRBV12-4 | CASSQGGGYTF
TRBV28 | CASQSPGNTIYF
TRBV18 | CASSPETGIQPQHF